These T cell receptor beta chains were read from a single sample in a study of blood T cells in healthy people across ages. TCRdb fed the 5' RACE reads into MiXCR, producing one record per CDR3 protein. This sample carries over 1.5 million distinct CDR3 sequences, about 50% of them seen once, and the ten largest clones take roughly 2%. Sequenced sample: blood. The receptors shown here come from a woman in her forties in good health. The CDR3 runs from the conserved cysteine through the conserved F or W. A clone size is listed for some rows: how often the clone was seen (once, few, many), or a class if it is expanded.

abundance,j_gene,v_gene,CDR3aa
NA,TRBJ2-3,TRBV7-2,CAGSLATSGGGGTQYF
once,TRBJ2-7,TRBV7-8,CASSLESAVYVVSYEQYF
NA,TRBJ2-3,TRBV6-5,CASVRSHSTDTQYF
NA,TRBJ2-5,TRBV2,CASSGGGTGVLLAQYF
once,TRBJ2-2,TRBV5-1,CASSLAPQTGELFF
NA,TRBJ1-2,TRBV20-1,CSAPIPGQAYGYTF
NA,TRBJ2-4,TRBV12-3/TRBV12-4,CASRARSNEQYF
NA,TRBJ1-1,TRBV20-1,CSAKPGTGGERAFF
NA,TRBJ1-2,TRBV7-9,CASSPPGTVSLSYGYTF
many,TRBJ2-3,TRBV7-2,CASSFGGPTDTQYF
NA,TRBJ2-3,TRBV4-3,CASSREDTGTSADTQYF
few,TRBJ2-7,TRBV3-1,CASSQLQFYEQYF
NA,TRBJ1-4,TRBV7-2,CASSPGQSFNEKLFF
NA,TRBJ2-3,TRBV2,CASSGGGVTDTQYF
NA,TRBJ2-3,TRBV10-1,CASSTGTADTDTQYF
NA,TRBJ2-3,TRBV7-2,CASSPTPAGWGSTDTQYF
NA,TRBJ1-5,TRBV7-9,CASSAPGIGNQPQHF
NA,TRBJ2-1,TRBV5-1,CASSPRTGGVNEQFF
NA,TRBJ2-5,TRBV3-1,CASSREGVGDETQYF
NA,TRBJ2-7,TRBV6-5,CASSWGQGRGYEQYF
NA,TRBJ1-2,TRBV7-9,CASSHGRPWGYGYTF
NA,TRBJ1-2,TRBV20-1,CSGGRGVGYTF
NA,TRBJ2-5,TRBV7-6,CASSLMGGWQETQYF
NA,TRBJ2-7,TRBV27,CASSLGQLDYEQYF
NA,TRBJ2-7,TRBV28,CASSSGQREQYF
NA,TRBJ2-7,TRBV7-2,CASSLAGGLDEQYF
few,TRBJ1-6,TRBV7-2,CASSQTGPPNSPLHF
few,TRBJ2-5,TRBV2,CATKVTSGEETQYF
few,TRBJ2-5,TRBV29-1,CSVEGETSGIQETQYF
NA,TRBJ1-6,TRBV27,CASSLLPGQGSPLHF
NA,TRBJ2-1,TRBV27,CASSLRFLANEQFF
NA,TRBJ2-7,TRBV4-3,CASTLRGLAGGYGQYF
NA,TRBJ2-2,TRBV6-5,CASSPLGGGNTGELFF
NA,TRBJ2-7,TRBV6-6,CASSTTSRQGLTYEQYF
NA,TRBJ1-1,TRBV25-1,CASSELNGGATEAFF
NA,TRBJ2-3,TRBV5-1,CASSLAQKVRLAGAGDTQYF
NA,TRBJ2-7,TRBV6-2/TRBV6-3,CASRDSGSSYEQYF
NA,TRBJ1-6,TRBV11-2,CASSTLSRPGQGSPLHF
few,NA,TRBV28,CASSFLPGQREYEQYF
once,TRBJ1-5,TRBV12-3/TRBV12-4,CASSLGGGNGAPQHF
NA,TRBJ2-5,TRBV20-1,CSAPRLAGNQETQYF
NA,TRBJ2-1,TRBV7-2,CASSRPAGPGYNEQFF
few,TRBJ2-5,TRBV11-2,CASSFPGQGTETQYF
NA,TRBJ2-7,TRBV6-6,CASIPSGSYGQYF
NA,TRBJ1-2,TRBV2,CASSVDSLDGGYTF
NA,TRBJ2-1,TRBV4-1,CASSQLITRATDNEQFF
NA,TRBJ1-6,TRBV6-1,CASSVESNSPLHF
NA,TRBJ2-7,TRBV5-1,CASSHGDSSYEQYF
NA,TRBJ2-3,TRBV9,CASSVGSGSDTQYF
NA,TRBJ2-5,TRBV29-1,CSVEGYQETQYF
NA,TRBJ1-2,TRBV4-1,CASSQEGTGGASGYTF
NA,TRBJ1-5,TRBV6-6,CASSYSIRGISNQPQHF